The 9 T cell receptor beta chains reported below all come from one sample, sequenced in a study of CD4 T cells in relation to SARS-CoV-2 and coronaviruses. For these receptors, no antigen is known. Sequenced by immunoSEQ multiplex PCR; TCRdb stores in-frame clones only, minus some. This sample yields some 15,000 clones, of which roughly 74% are seen a single time; about 14% belongs to the top ten. Unexposed donor CD4+ T cells date from about 2011-2018, before the COVID-19 pandemic. CD4+ T cells were isolated from the cells after about 11 days of culture. Sequencing was carried out using CD4+ T cells from PBMCs, cultured in vitro. These receptor sequences come from a human donor in good health.

This clone is termed large. J is TRBJ1-2 and V is TRBV3-1 (or the pseudogene TRBV3-2); D perhaps matches TRBD1 (5 bases). The CDR3 spans 15 residues. V was shortened by 0 bases and J by 4 bases, with 12 bases between the two germline ends. CDR1 LGHDT and CDR2 YNNKEL come from the germline V gene (reference sequence). The CDR3 DNA is TGTGCCAGCAGCCAAGACTCCTGGGGGGGCTATGGCTACACCTTC. Translating gives CASSQDSWGGYGYTF.

This clone occurred once. CDR3 bases: TGTGCCAGCAGCGTAGGTCAGGGGCTCTGGGATGAGCAGTTCTTC. Amino acids: CASSVGQGLWDEQFF. The chain is built from TRBV9 and TRBJ2-1; perhaps TRBD1 as D (6 bases). Germline CDR1 SGDLS, CDR2 YYNGEE. Deletions cut 0 bases from V and 8 bases from J, with 15 bases between. The CDR3 length is 15 residues. Combining the CDR3 with reference TRBV9 and TRBJ2-1 gives the whole variable domain DSGVTQTPKHLITATGQRVTLRCSPRSGDLSVYWYQQSLDQGLQFLIQYYNGEERAKGNILERFSAQQFPDLHSELNLSSLELGDSALYFCASSVGQGLWDEQFFGPGTRLTVL.

Comments on this clone: Other DNA sequences from this sample encode an identical CDR3 as well. This rearrangement joins TRBV2 to TRBJ2-5, with TRBD2 as a possible D gene (6 bases). CDR1 is SNHLY, CDR2 FYNNEI, per germline. The CDR3 covers 13 residues. V was cut by 6 bases and J by 1 base, with 9 bases left in between. This CDR3 reads CASSRGLQETQYF. In nucleotides, the CDR3 is TGTGCCAGCAGCCGGGGACTCCAAGAGACCCAGTACTTC.

The CDR3 sequence is CASSISGRSYNEQFF. CDR3 sequence (DNA): TGTGCCAGTAGTATATCAGGGCGAAGTTACAATGAGCAGTTCTTC. The chain has TRBV19 and TRBJ2-1, with a possible D match to TRBD1 (5 bases). V was clipped by 2 bases and J by 4 bases, with 12 bases between them. CDR3 size: 15 residues. Germline assignment: CDR1 LNHDA and CDR2 SQIVND (reference sequence).

The V gene is TRBV15, the J gene TRBJ2-1; D perhaps matches TRBD2 (6 bases). Germline loops: CDR1 LNHNV, CDR2 YYDKDF (reference sequence). The CDR3 length is 13 residues. Trimming cost V 8 bases and J 5 bases, with 13 bases left between them. CDR3 sequence: CATARGSDNEQFF. The CDR3 coding sequence is TGTGCCACCGCCCGGGGGAGTGACAATGAGCAGTTCTTC.

The table lists this clone with a count of one. This chain connects TRBV27 to TRBJ2-1, with TRBD2 matching 11 bases. V was clipped by 4 bases and J by 7 bases; unmatched bases: 9. Germline V gene lookup returns CDR1 MNHEY and CDR2 SMNVEV (reference sequence). There are 16 residues in the CDR3. CDR3 amino acids: CASSSRLAGSLNEQFF. Here the CDR3 DNA reads TGTGCCAGCAGTTCACGACTAGCGGGAAGTCTGAATGAGCAGTTCTTC.

This clone was recorded a few times. This chain joins TRBV7-3 and TRBJ1-1, with D possibly TRBD1 on 6 matching bases. Trimming shortened V by 4 bases and J by 1 base, and 13 bases separated the two germline ends. Germline V lookup: CDR1 SGHTA, CDR2 FQGTGA. The CDR3 loop spans 15 amino acids. The CDR3 region has the DNA TGTGCCAGCAGCTCGGGACATCCATCGAACACTGAAGCTTTCTTT. Its translation is CASSSGHPSNTEAFF.

This clone was counted a few times. The V call is TRBV12-3 or TRBV12-4, the J call TRBJ2-2, with D unresolved. V gave up 4 bases and J gave up 4 bases, with 1 base separating them. This CDR3 comprises 11 residues. The CDR3, as DNA: TGTGCCAGCAGTTCCACCGGGGAGCTGTTTTTT. It specifies CASSSTGELFF.

The genes are TRBV6-7 and TRBJ2-1; the match to TRBD2 covers 13 bases. TRBV6-7 is an open reading frame, and its role is uncertain. The CDR3 runs 18 residues. The V gene end was trimmed by 5 bases and the J gene end by 9 bases; junction bases not matched to a gene: 16. The CDR3 loop is CASSTSLPRTSGRAEQFF. Written as DNA, the CDR3 is TGTGCCAGCAGTACCTCTCTCCCCCGGACTAGCGGGAGAGCTGAGCAGTTCTTC.